The 17 T cell receptor beta chains below all came from one sample that was sequenced in a study of tumor-infiltrating lymphocytes in primary liver carcinoma. With roughly 500 ng total RNA as template and a constant-region primer, TCR beta cDNA was made. Amplification in three nested multiplex PCR rounds with slightly modified ARM-PCR gave rise to TCR beta libraries. Use of TRBV1-TRBV30 forward primers with a C-beta reverse primer characterized the first two PCR rounds, which lasted about 10 cycles each. TCRdb called the multiplex PCR reads again in MiXCR, with one record for every CDR3 protein. The data show fewer than 250,000 distinct CDR3 sequences, around 81% seen once. Extraction of RNA together with DNA used 20-30 mg of unsorted bulk tissue. The material sequenced was tumor tissue from primary liver carcinoma. These receptors were obtained from a man aged 40-49 years with primary liver carcinoma and hepatitis B virus infection.

V is TRBV12-3 or TRBV12-4 and J is TRBJ2-1; D might be TRBD1 (6 bases). The V end was cut by 7 bases, the J end by 12 bases, with 19 bases between. The length of the CDR3 is 13 residues. This chain's CDR3 is CASNLGQNKVQFF. In nucleotides, the CDR3 is TGTGCCAGCAATCTCGGACAGAACAAAGTGCAGTTCTTC.

This clonotype was detected once. This chain joins TRBV29-1 and TRBJ2-1; tentative D call: TRBD1 (6 bases). The CDR3 length is 13 residues. V dropped 6 bases and J dropped 9 bases, with 18 bases sitting between them. The germline gives CDR1 SQVTM, CDR2 ANQGSEA. CDR3 DNA sequence: TGCAGCGTGACCGGGACACGAAACATTGAGCAGTTCTTC. It translates to CSVTGTRNIEQFF.

As concerns this clonotype: The junction departs from germline at one end; a sequencing error may be responsible. The chain uses TRBV6-5 and TRBJ2-6, with TRBD2 matching over 9 bases. Germline V gene data show CDR1 as MNHEY and CDR2 as SVGAGI. The CDR3 covers 18 residues. In nucleotides, the CDR3 is TGTGCCAGCAGTTACTCGCGGGGGGGCCCCTCTGGGGCCAAGGTCCTGACTTTC. It translates to CASSYSRGGPSGAKVLTF.

For this clonotype: At one of its ends the junction is not consistent with the germline gene, which may arise from a read error. J is TRBJ2-3 and V is TRBV11-1, with a possible D match to TRBD1 (5 bases). Germline V gene lookup returns CDR1 SGHAT and CDR2 FQDESV (reference sequence). This CDR3 region has 13 residues. The CDR3 is CVSILIRANTQYF. Here the CDR3 DNA reads TGTGTCAGCATCTTAATCAGGGCAAATACGCAGTATTTT.

This chain joins TRBV4-1 and TRBJ2-1, with D possibly TRBD2 on 5 matching bases. Per the germline V gene, CDR1 is MGHRA and CDR2 is YSYEKL. The CDR3 covers 15 residues. V dropped 4 bases and J dropped 6 bases, with 16 bases sitting between them. The CDR3 bases are TGCGCCAGCAGCCCAATTGGGAGAGGCGGCAATGAGCAGTTCTTC. It specifies CASSPIGRGGNEQFF.

This clonotype occurred once. The V gene is TRBV5-6, the J gene TRBJ2-1; a possible D gene is TRBD2 (7 bases). Germline V gene data show CDR1 as SGHDT and CDR2 as YYEEEE. CDR3 length equals 16 residues. The CDR3 loop is CVSSFKGEGRYNEQFF. CDR3 coding DNA: TGTGTTAGCAGCTTTAAGGGGGAGGGCCGATACAATGAGCAGTTCTTC.

The V and J genes are TRBV11-3 and TRBJ2-1; possible D gene TRBD2, 6 bases. The length of the CDR3 is 14 residues. The germline V and J ends were trimmed by 3 bases and 9 bases, with 15 bases remaining between them. The germline V gene has CDR1 SGHNT and CDR2 YENEEA. The CDR3 nucleotides read TGTGCCAGCAGCTTGACTAGTATTGTCTGTGAGCAGTTCTTC. This sequence encodes CASSLTSIVCEQFF.

In this sample, this clonotype turned up once. The chain employs TRBV11-1 and TRBJ2-1; D is perhaps TRBD2 (5 bases). This CDR3 comprises 14 residues. The V gene lost 9 bases and the J gene lost 5 bases, with 17 bases spanning the gap. Germline-derived CDR1 and CDR2 are SGHAT and FQDESV (reference sequence). CDR3 sequence: CASSLCSADNEQFF. For the CDR3, the DNA is TGTGCCAGTAGTTTATGCTCAGCGGACAATGAGCAGTTCTTC.

This clonotype was seen a few times. One base away lies a much larger clone, so this may be a sequencing read error. The chain links TRBV12-3 or TRBV12-4 to TRBJ1-6; D not resolved. The CDR3 length is 13 residues. The V end was cut by 3 bases, the J end by 11 bases, with 11 bases between. The CDR3 spells CASSLGYHPPLHF. CDR3 coding DNA: TGTGCCAGCAGTTTGGGGTATCACCCACCCCTCCACTTT.

About this clonotype itself: The junction departs from the called germline gene at one end, perhaps through a read error. The CDR3, as DNA: TGTGCCAGCAGTGAAGAAGTGTTTTCACACCTCCACTTT. Translation: CASSEEVFSHLHF. This chain uses TRBV6-1 with TRBJ1-6; D remains unclear. The CDR3 consists of 13 residues. Germline assignment: CDR1 MNHNS and CDR2 SASEGT.

On this clonotype itself: A read error is likely, as this CDR3 ends without the conserved phenylalanine or tryptophan. This sequence joins TRBV4-1 and TRBJ1-5; D is possibly TRBD1 (5 bases). The CDR3 is 15 residues long. CDR1 MGHRA and CDR2 YSYEKL come from the germline V gene. CDR3 coding DNA: TGCGCCAGCAGTCCCATAGAGGGGAGAAATCAGCGCCAGCATTTG. Protein: CASSPIEGRNQRQHL.

This clonotype has just one count. The chain carries TRBV11-1 and TRBJ2-1; 8 bases match TRBD2. V was clipped by 5 bases and J by 0 bases; unmatched bases: 15. Germline V gene sequence: CDR1 SGHAT, CDR2 FQDESV (reference sequence). This CDR3 has 19 residues. CDR3 in amino acids: CASSLPPASGSSSYNEQFF. CDR3 coding DNA: TGTGCCAGCAGCCTTCCCCCTGCTAGCGGGTCTAGCTCCTACAATGAGCAGTTCTTC.

Comment on this clonotype: A much larger clone is a single base away; this may be a read error. This chain joins TRBV28 and TRBJ2-7; D is uncertain. With 7 bases removed from V and 0 bases from J, the gap between germline ends came to 13 bases. This CDR3 region has 14 residues. Germline V gene lookup returns CDR1 MDHEN and CDR2 SYDVKM. As DNA, the CDR3 is TGTGCCAGCACCAACGCTTGCAGCTCCTACGAGCAGTACTTC. This codes for CASTNACSSYEQYF.

This chain links TRBV7-8 with TRBJ2-5, with unresolved D. Germline CDR1 reads SGHVS; CDR2 reads FQNEAQ. CDR3 length: 13 amino acids. V was trimmed by 1 base and J by 3 bases, leaving 6 bases between them. The CDR3, as DNA: TGTGCCAGCAGCTTAGTGGCAAAAGAGACCCAGTACTTC. Translating it yields CASSLVAKETQYF.

The table lists this clonotype with a count of one. One end of the junction varies from germline; a read error may be responsible. The chain employs TRBV5-1 and TRBJ2-7; D perhaps matches TRBD2 (5 bases). The CDR3 covers 16 residues. CDR1 and CDR2 (germline): SGHRS, YFSETQ. The CDR3 sequence: CVSSSMTCGPGYEQYF. The CDR3 DNA reads TGCGTCAGCAGCTCTATGACTTGCGGGCCGGGCTACGAGCAGTACTTC.

J is TRBJ2-1 and V is TRBV11-3; D is unresolved. V lost 1 base, J lost 13 bases, and 17 bases lay in between. The CDR3 contains 14 residues. Germline V lookup: CDR1 SGHNT, CDR2 YENEEA. The CDR3 loop reads CASSLGISNNKQFF. Written as DNA, the CDR3 is TGTGCCAGCAGCTTAGGCATCTCGAACAATAAACAGTTCTTC.

The count of this clonotype is one. V and J are TRBV10-3 and TRBJ2-3, with TRBD2 identical over 8 bases. This CDR3 region has 15 residues. Germline CDR1 and CDR2: ENHRY and SYGVKD. V was clipped by 8 bases and J by 3 bases; unmatched bases: 10. The CDR3 DNA follows: TGTGCCATCTGCCGGGGAGCGGGAGCGACAGATACGCAGTATTTT. Protein product: CAICRGAGATDTQYF.